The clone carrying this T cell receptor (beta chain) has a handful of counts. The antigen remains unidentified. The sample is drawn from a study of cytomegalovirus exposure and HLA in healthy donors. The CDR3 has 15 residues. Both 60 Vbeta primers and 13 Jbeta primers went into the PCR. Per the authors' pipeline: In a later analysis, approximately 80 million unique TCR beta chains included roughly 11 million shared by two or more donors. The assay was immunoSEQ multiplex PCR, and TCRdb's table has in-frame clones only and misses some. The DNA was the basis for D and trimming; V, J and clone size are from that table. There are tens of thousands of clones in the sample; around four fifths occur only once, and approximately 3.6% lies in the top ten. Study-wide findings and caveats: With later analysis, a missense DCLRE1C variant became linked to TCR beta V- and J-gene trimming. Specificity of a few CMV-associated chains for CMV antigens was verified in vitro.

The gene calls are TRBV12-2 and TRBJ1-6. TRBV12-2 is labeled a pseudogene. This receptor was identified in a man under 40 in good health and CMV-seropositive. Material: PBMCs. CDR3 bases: TGTGCAAGTCGCCTTGGGAGCGTCTATAATTCACCCCTCCACTTT. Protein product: CASRLGSVYNSPLHF.